This TCR beta chain was retrieved from a study of blood T cell repertoires in COVID-19. Study-wide context: COVID-19 samples collected from the United States, Italy and Spain covered acute and convalescent phases. Sources were T cells, B-cell-depleted T cells, or PBMCs; the material itself was cDNA or gDNA.

Germline assignment: CDR1 MDHEN and CDR2 SYDVKM. The CDR3 spans 14 residues. V was cut by 3 bases and J by 6 bases, with 12 bases left in between. In the study's own analysis: It was from reference gene primer amplification that nucleated cell counts were estimated. Libraries were prepared by immunoSEQ multiplex PCR; TCRdb keeps only in-frame clonotypes and omits some of them. V and J calls and clone size are copied from that table; D and trimming were computed from the DNA. The sample carries some 350,000 clones, approximately 86% recorded once. The sequenced material came from peripheral blood. The chain links TRBV28 to TRBJ2-1; perhaps TRBD1 as D (5 bases). This TCR was recovered from a human donor in a cohort sampled during active COVID-19. CDR3 coding DNA: TGTGCCAGCAGTTTTCTGTCAGGGCCCAATGAGCAGTTCTTC. It codes for CASSFLSGPNEQFF.